The entry below gives a single T cell receptor beta chain sequence along with its context. Its antigen remains unknown. Aged about 6 to 90, donors were systemically healthy Caucasians from Russia. A sample-barcoded 5' primer and a J-beta primer mix were used in a second PCR of about 7 to 12 cycles. Every cDNA molecule carried a tag from a template-switch adaptor bearing 12 random nucleotides. TCRdb reanalysed the 5' RACE reads using MiXCR and keeps one entry per CDR3 protein. This sample has 1.5 million to 1.8 million distinct CDR3 sequences, with 40% to 45% found just once. This sample stems from a study of blood T cells in healthy people across ages. Study-level background: Template switching retrieved approximately one barcoded beta molecule for each two T cells. Study-wide results and limits: Conclusively comparing naive with antigen-experienced cells was impossible with unsorted PBMCs.

This CDR3 spans 16 amino acids. V dropped 0 bases and J dropped 2; count of bases not matched to a gene: 7. CDR1 is SGHRS, CDR2 YFSETQ, per germline. V gene TRBV5-1 combines with J gene TRBJ2-5, with TRBD1 identical over 7 bases. The receptor was derived from a woman under 30 in good health. The sequencing input was blood. The DNA for the CDR3 is TGCGCCAGCAGCTTGGGAGGGGGCAGGAGACAAGAGACCCAGTACTTC. Translated, it gives CASSLGGGRRQETQYF.